These 26 T cell receptor beta chains originate from one sample sequenced in a study of CD8+ T cells in alopecia areata. The treatment denotes: oral pan-JAK inhibitor, 5-10 mg twice daily. Reverse transcription of extracted RNA yielded cDNA, which provided the sequencing template. Sequencing used immunoSEQ multiplex PCR; TCRdb keeps in-frame clones, though not all of them. This sample carries 100,000 to 140,000 clones, around 84% of them seen once, and the ten largest clones take over 20%. Specimen: CD8+ T cells sorted from blood, collected at week 24, from a patient treated with tofacitinib. The receptors were gathered from a human donor with alopecia areata.

This chain links TRBV6-6 with TRBJ1-5; D unclear. The CDR3 totals 15 residues. In germline, CDR1 is MNHNY, CDR2 SVGAGI (reference sequence). Trimming stripped 0 bases from V and 7 bases from J, with 13 bases between. The CDR3 reads CASSYSNGQGQPQHF. Here the CDR3 DNA reads TGTGCCAGCAGTTACTCGAACGGGCAAGGGCAGCCCCAGCATTTT.

This clone has only one observation. The V gene is TRBV4-1, the J gene TRBJ2-1, with D tentatively TRBD2 (7 bases). CDR1 MGHRA and CDR2 YSYEKL come from the germline V gene. Deletions cut 4 bases from V and 4 bases from J, with 20 bases between. The CDR3 has 17 residues. CDR3: CASSPAIGGPDYNEQFF. The CDR3 nucleotides are TGCGCCAGCAGCCCCGCCATCGGGGGGCCCGATTACAATGAGCAGTTCTTC.

V gene TRBV15 combines with J gene TRBJ2-7, with 9 bases identical to TRBD1. Trimming took 5 bases from V and 2 from J; bases not matched to a gene: 4. Germline V gene lookup returns CDR1 LNHNV and CDR2 YYDKDF (reference sequence). This CDR3 has 14 residues. For the CDR3, the DNA is TGTGCCACCAGCGGGGACAGGGAGACCTACGAGCAGTACTTC. It codes for CATSGDRETYEQYF.

This chain connects TRBV7-9 to TRBJ2-1; TRBD1 aligns across 7 bases. Germline-derived CDR1 and CDR2 are SEHNR and FQNEAQ (reference sequence). CDR3 length equals 14 residues. V shed 5 bases and J 8 bases; nucleotides not matched to a gene: 9. CDR3 protein: CASSESTTGHEQFF. In DNA, the CDR3 is TGTGCCAGCAGCGAATCCACGACAGGGCATGAGCAGTTCTTC.

The chain has TRBV7-2 and TRBJ1-1, with D uncertain. Germline CDR1 is SGHTA and CDR2 is FQGNSA. The CDR3 is made up of 13 amino acids. The V end lost 1 base, the J end lost 0 bases, and 3 bases lay between the germline ends. The CDR3 nucleotides read TGTGCCAGCAGCTTAGAAATGAACACTGAAGCTTTCTTT. This translates into CASSLEMNTEAFF.

The chain couples TRBV6-6 to TRBJ1-1, with TRBD1 as a possible D gene (6 bases). This CDR3 is built from 14 residues. The V end lost 6 bases, the J end lost 6 bases, and 17 bases lay between the germline ends. CDR1 is MNHNY, CDR2 SVGAGI, per germline (reference sequence). Here the CDR3 DNA reads TGTGCCAGCAGGATAGGGGGTCCGAGGTCTGAAGCTTTCTTT. Its translation: CASRIGGPRSEAFF.

About this clone itself: The same CDR3 is also encoded by other DNA sequences in this sample. The chain employs TRBV9 and TRBJ2-3, with 8 bases identical to TRBD2. V trimming: 2 bases; J trimming: 2 bases; junction bases outside the gene matches: 4. Germline V gives CDR1 SGDLS, CDR2 YYNGEE. The CDR3 runs 15 residues. CDR3 nucleotide sequence: TGTGCCAGCAGCGTCGGACTAGCCTCCACAGATACGCAGTATTTT. Its translation is CASSVGLASTDTQYF. Full variable domain (remainder filled in from reference TRBV9 and TRBJ2-3): DSGVTQTPKHLITATGQRVTLRCSPRSGDLSVYWYQQSLDQGLQFLIQYYNGEERAKGNILERFSAQQFPDLHSELNLSSLELGDSALYFCASSVGLASTDTQYFGPGTRLTVL.

This clone was counted a single time. The chain carries TRBV19 and TRBJ2-7; 10 bases line up with TRBD1. The CDR3 is 14 amino acids. Per germline, CDR1 LNHDA and CDR2 SQIVND (reference sequence). With 9 bases clipped from V and 6 bases from J, the junction kept 11 bases outside the gene matches. CDR3 protein: CARDPFRTGGEQYF. For the CDR3, the DNA is TGTGCCAGAGACCCTTTCAGGACAGGGGGCGAGCAGTACTTC. Variable domain in full (rest from reference TRBV19 and TRBJ2-7): DGGITQSPKYLFRKEGQNVTLSCEQNLNHDAMYWYRQDPGQGLRLIYYSQIVNDFQKGDIAEGYSVSREKKESFPLTVTSAQKNPTAFYLCARDPFRTGGEQYFGPGTRLTVT.

CDR3 loop: CASSANYMNTEAFF. CDR3 sequence (DNA): TGTGCCAGCAGTGCCAATTACATGAACACTGAAGCTTTCTTT. The chain uses TRBV6-1 and TRBJ1-1, with D uncertain. The CDR3 has 14 residues. CDR1 MNHNS and CDR2 SASEGT come from the germline V gene. V was clipped by 4 bases and J by 0 bases, with 9 bases between them.

This chain connects TRBV12-5 to TRBJ2-2, with D unclear. Trimming cost V 0 bases and J 1 base, with 6 bases left between them. CDR3 size: 15 residues. Germline-derived CDR1 and CDR2 are LGHNT and FRNRAP. CDR3 sequence reads: CASGLVLGNTGELFF. The DNA of the CDR3 is TGTGCTAGTGGTTTGGTACTGGGGAACACCGGGGAGCTGTTTTTT. The full variable domain, its missing parts supplied by reference TRBV12-5 and TRBJ2-2, is DARVTQTPRHKVTEMGQEVTMRCQPILGHNTVFWYRQTMMQGLELLAYFRNRAPLDDSGMPKDRFSAEMPDATLATLKIQPSEPRDSAVYFCASGLVLGNTGELFFGEGSRLTVL.

This clone was counted once. The rearrangement joins TRBV19 to TRBJ2-7; no clear D gene. The CDR3 has 13 residues. V was clipped by 4 bases and J by 2 bases, with 9 bases between them. Germline CDR1 reads LNHDA; CDR2 reads SQIVND (reference sequence). As DNA, the CDR3 is TGTGCCAGTAGTAGTGGAATTCCCTACGAGCAGTACTTC. Translated: CASSSGIPYEQYF.

The chain is built from TRBV7-9 and TRBJ1-5; the match to TRBD1 covers 9 bases. The CDR3 extends over 16 amino acids. V lost 4 bases and J lost 6; bases outside the gene matches: 10. Germline-derived CDR1 and CDR2 are SEHNR and FQNEAQ (reference sequence). The CDR3 protein is CASSSEGQGLRQPQHF. Written as DNA, the CDR3 is TGTGCCAGCAGCTCAGAGGGACAGGGCCTGCGTCAGCCCCAGCATTTT.

The chain is built from TRBV5-1 and TRBJ1-2; D remains ambiguous. The V end lost 2 bases, the J end lost 7 bases, and 21 bases lay between the germline ends. Germline CDR1 is SGHRS and CDR2 is YFSETQ. The CDR3 runs 16 residues. The CDR3 nucleotides are TGCGCCAGCAGCTTTAGTGGCAGGTTCGGCGGAGGTGGCTACACCTTC. It specifies CASSFSGRFGGGGYTF.

This chain joins TRBV19 and TRBJ2-1; D possibly corresponds to TRBD2 (7 bases). This CDR3 region has 16 residues. CDR1 LNHDA and CDR2 SQIVND come from the germline V gene (reference sequence). Trimming took off 5 bases at V and 5 bases at J, with 19 bases between the two ends. CDR3 protein: CASSPRGQGSHNEQFF. The CDR3, as DNA: TGTGCCAGTAGTCCGCGGGGGCAGGGGTCCCACAATGAGCAGTTCTTC. Drawing the rest from reference TRBV19 and TRBJ2-1, the complete variable domain is DGGITQSPKYLFRKEGQNVTLSCEQNLNHDAMYWYRQDPGQGLRLIYYSQIVNDFQKGDIAEGYSVSREKKESFPLTVTSAQKNPTAFYLCASSPRGQGSHNEQFFGPGTRLTVL.

The chain employs TRBV4-1 and TRBJ2-1; 7 bases fit TRBD1. V was pared by 1 base and J by 7 bases, with 10 bases of the junction left unmatched. The CDR3 has 16 amino acids. Looked up from germline, CDR1 is MGHRA and CDR2 is YSYEKL. The CDR3 sequence is CASSQVLGQSWNEQFF. The DNA of the CDR3 is TGCGCCAGCAGCCAAGTATTGGGACAGAGCTGGAATGAGCAGTTCTTC.

The CDR3 DNA follows: TGTGCCAGCAGTTACCGCCCTCAGTACTTC. Translated, it gives CASSYRPQYF. The chain has TRBV6-5 and TRBJ2-5; unclear D gene. CDR1 and CDR2 (germline): MNHEY, SVGAGI. V dropped 2 bases and J dropped 11 bases, with 6 bases sitting between them. This CDR3 is built from 10 residues.

The rearrangement links TRBV30 to TRBJ2-3, with D possibly being TRBD2 (6 bases). The germline gives CDR1 GTSNPN, CDR2 SVGIG (reference sequence). The V gene lost 7 bases and the J gene lost 2 bases, with 19 bases spanning the gap. The CDR3 is 15 amino acids. The CDR3 DNA follows: TGTGCCTCCGAGGGGATAGGAGGGTACACAGATACGCAGTATTTT. Translating it yields CASEGIGGYTDTQYF.

This rearrangement joins TRBV4-1 to TRBJ2-5, with D unresolved. The CDR3 sequence is 16 residues long. Germline CDR1 MGHRA, CDR2 YSYEKL. Trimming stripped 0 bases from V and 1 base from J, with 12 bases between. As DNA, the CDR3 is TGCGCCAGCAGCCAAGAGGGGTGGGGAAGCCAAGAGACCCAGTACTTC. This encodes CASSQEGWGSQETQYF.

V and J are TRBV7-8 and TRBJ1-4; D is uncertain. Looked up from germline, CDR1 is SGHVS and CDR2 is FQNEAQ. V lost 1 base and J 13 bases, leaving 13 bases between the germline ends. The CDR3 spans 13 residues. The CDR3 region is CASSLDALQGLFF. CDR3 nucleotide sequence: TGTGCCAGCAGCTTAGACGCCTTACAAGGACTGTTTTTT. Complete variable domain (other parts from reference TRBV7-8 and TRBJ1-4): GAGVSQSPRYKVAKRGQDVALRCDPISGHVSLFWYQQALGQGPEFLTYFQNEAQLDKSGLPSDRFFAERPEGSVSTLKIQRTQQEDSAVYLCASSLDALQGLFFGSGTQLSVL.

This clone was detected a few times. V is TRBV6-5 and J is TRBJ2-1; 10 bases agree with TRBD2. The CDR3 has 15 amino acids. Trimming removed 2 bases from V and 5 bases from J; junction bases left unmatched: 3. Germline V gene data show CDR1 as MNHEY and CDR2 as SVGAGI. The CDR3 nucleotides read TGTGCCAGCAGTTACCCCAGCGGGGGGGACAATGAGCAGTTCTTC. Protein: CASSYPSGGDNEQFF.

The CDR3 nucleotides are TGTGCCACCAGCAGACGCACCCGGGCGGACAGTCATGGCTACACCTTC. Translating it yields CATSRRTRADSHGYTF. This chain links TRBV15 with TRBJ1-2; tentative D call: TRBD1 (6 bases). CDR1 is LNHNV, CDR2 YYDKDF, per germline (reference sequence). Trimming removed 2 bases at V and 6 bases at J, with 19 bases between. The CDR3 runs to 16 residues. Looking up the rest from reference TRBV15 and TRBJ1-2 gives the full variable domain: DAMVIQNPRYQVTQFGKPVTLSCSQTLNHNVMYWYQQKSSQAPKLLFHYYDKDFNNEADTPDNFQSRRPNTSFCFLDIRSPGLGDTAMYLCATSRRTRADSHGYTFGSGTRLTVV.

The chain recombines TRBV7-6 with TRBJ2-7; D tentatively reads TRBD1 or TRBD2 (5 bases each). Germline V gene lookup returns CDR1 SGHVS and CDR2 FNYEAQ. Trimming stripped 1 base from V and 6 bases from J, with 10 bases between. CDR3 size: 13 residues. The CDR3 is CASSLGEGLEQYF. The CDR3, as DNA: TGTGCCAGCAGCTTAGGAGAGGGGCTCGAGCAGTACTTC.

The chain carries TRBV7-9 and TRBJ2-7; 12 bases line up with TRBD2. The CDR3 covers 16 residues. V was pared by 4 bases and J by 3 bases, with 7 bases of the junction left unmatched. The V gene's germline CDR1 is SEHNR and CDR2 FQNEAQ (reference sequence). The CDR3 DNA reads as TGTGCCAGCAGCTCGGATAGGACTAGCGGGGACTACGAGCAGTACTTC. It encodes CASSSDRTSGDYEQYF.

CDR3 sequence: CASSWRRDGYYNEQFF. CDR3 bases: TGCGCCAGCAGCTGGCGCCGGGACGGATACTACAATGAGCAGTTCTTC. The rearrangement uses TRBV5-1 and TRBJ2-1, with D perhaps being TRBD1 or TRBD2 (5 bases each). This CDR3 spans 16 amino acids. CDR1 and CDR2 (germline): SGHRS, YFSETQ. The ends were cut back, 3 bases at V and 3 bases at J, with 16 bases in the middle.

J is TRBJ2-3 and V is TRBV13; 14 nucleotides align to TRBD2. The length of the CDR3 is 16 residues. Trimming took 5 bases from V and 9 from J; bases not matched to a gene: 10. Germline V gene sequence: CDR1 PRHDT, CDR2 FYEKMQ (reference sequence). The CDR3 reads CASSQTSGGAMWTQYF. The CDR3 nucleotides read TGTGCCAGCAGCCAGACTAGCGGGGGGGCCATGTGGACGCAGTATTTT.

CDR3 nucleotides: TGTGCCAGCAGTTTACGGGGGCCTGACAATGAGCAGTTCTTC. Encoded protein: CASSLRGPDNEQFF. The V and J genes are TRBV27 and TRBJ2-1; either TRBD1 or TRBD2 may fit D (6 bases each). Per germline, CDR1 MNHEY and CDR2 SMNVEV (reference sequence). Trimming pared 2 bases from V and 5 bases from J, leaving 10 bases between. This CDR3 contains 14 residues.